The rows below give T cell receptor beta chains drawn from one sample of a study of cytomegalovirus exposure and HLA in healthy donors. Sequenced by immunoSEQ multiplex PCR; TCRdb stores in-frame clones only, minus some. Seen here are fewer than 200,000 clones, approximately 12% observed once, and the top ten hold 7.5% to 10%. Material: PBMCs. Every receptor here comes from a man over 45 in good health and CMV-seropositive. The CDR3 runs from the conserved cysteine through the conserved F or W. A D gene is named only where the DNA matches it firmly. Some rows mark clone size as missing; the rest say once, few, many or name a class of expanded clone.

D gene,clone size,V gene,J gene,CDR3 protein,CDR3 DNA
TRBD1,few,TRBV27,TRBJ1-4,CASSHALGAGGDEKLFF,TGTGCCAGCAGTCACGCTTTGGGGGCAGGGGGTGATGAAAAACTGTTTTTT
TRBD2,.,TRBV6-4,TRBJ2-1,CASSDSRGGEQFF,TGTGCCAGCAGTGACTCCCGGGGGGGTGAGCAGTTCTTC
TRBD1,.,TRBV27,TRBJ1-1,CASSGITGVNTEAFF,TGTGCCAGTTCCGGAATTACAGGGGTGAACACTGAAGCTTTCTTT
.,few,TRBV19,TRBJ1-5,CASSIAGDQPQHF,TGTGCCAGTAGTATAGCGGGTGATCAGCCCCAGCATTTT
.,few,TRBV7-2,TRBJ2-1,CASSPFGSYNEQFF,TGTGCCAGCAGCCCCTTCGGGTCCTACAATGAGCAGTTCTTC
TRBD1,few,TRBV5-4,TRBJ1-2,CASSLVGTGNGYTF,TGTGCCAGCAGCTTGGTCGGGACAGGGAATGGCTACACCTTC
TRBD1,few,TRBV2,TRBJ1-1,CASSELTGDTEAFF,TGTGCCAGCAGCGAGCTGACAGGGGACACTGAAGCTTTCTTT
TRBD2,.,TRBV4-3,TRBJ2-1,CASSQASGGLLNEQFF,TGCGCCAGCAGCCAAGCTAGCGGGGGGCTGTTGAATGAGCAGTTCTTC
.,.,TRBV11-3,TRBJ2-7,CASGHREDYEQYF,TGTGCCTCTGGTCACAGAGAAGACTACGAGCAGTACTTC
TRBD1,.,TRBV7-2,TRBJ1-3,CASSFRGQGNTIYF,TGTGCCAGCAGCTTCAGGGGGCAAGGAAACACCATATATTTT
TRBD1,few,TRBV15,TRBJ1-1,CATSRDTGANTEAFF,TGTGCCACCAGCAGAGATACAGGGGCTAACACTGAAGCTTTCTTT
TRBD2,.,TRBV5-1,TRBJ2-3,CASSSWTSGGVSTDTQYF,TGCGCCAGCAGCTCCTGGACTAGCGGGGGAGTTAGCACAGATACGCAGTATTTT
.,.,TRBV7-8,TRBJ1-2,CASSTDSYLGYTF,TGTGCCAGCAGCACAGACAGCTACCTTGGCTACACCTTC
TRBD1,few,TRBV13,TRBJ1-6,CASSLGGAGGRNSPLHF,TGTGCCAGCAGCTTAGGCGGGGCAGGGGGCAGGAATTCACCCCTCCACTTT
.,.,TRBV29-1,TRBJ2-7,CSVDLLRGGLYEQYF,TGCAGCGTTGATTTACTTAGGGGGGGACTCTACGAGCAGTACTTC
.,.,TRBV5-6,TRBJ2-4,CASSLKSGGNIQYF,TGTGCCAGCAGCTTGAAGTCCGGTGGTAACATTCAGTACTTC
TRBD1,.,TRBV6-1,TRBJ2-3,CASRGQKPSTDTQYF,TGTGCCAGCAGGGGACAGAAACCTAGCACAGATACGCAGTATTTT